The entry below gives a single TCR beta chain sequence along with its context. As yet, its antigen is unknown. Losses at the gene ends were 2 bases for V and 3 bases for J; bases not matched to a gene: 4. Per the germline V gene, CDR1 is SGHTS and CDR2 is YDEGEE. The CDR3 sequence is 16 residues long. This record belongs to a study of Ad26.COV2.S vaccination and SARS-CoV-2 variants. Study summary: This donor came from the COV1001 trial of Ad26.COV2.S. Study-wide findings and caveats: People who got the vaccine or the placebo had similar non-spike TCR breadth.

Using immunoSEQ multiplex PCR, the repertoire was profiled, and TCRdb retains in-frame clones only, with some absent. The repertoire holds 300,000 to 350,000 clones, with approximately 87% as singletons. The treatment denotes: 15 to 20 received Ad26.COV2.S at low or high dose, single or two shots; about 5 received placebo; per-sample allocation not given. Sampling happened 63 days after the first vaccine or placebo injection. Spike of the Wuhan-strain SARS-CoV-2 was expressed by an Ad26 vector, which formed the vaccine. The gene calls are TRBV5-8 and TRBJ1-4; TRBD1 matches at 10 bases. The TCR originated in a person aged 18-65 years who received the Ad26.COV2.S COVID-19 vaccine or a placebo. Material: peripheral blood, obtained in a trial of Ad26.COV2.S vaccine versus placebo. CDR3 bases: TGTGCCAGCAGCTTAGACAGGGGGCTTGCTAATGAAAAACTGTTTTTT. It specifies CASSLDRGLANEKLFF.